This TCR beta chain was recorded in a study of shared clonotypes between healthy human individuals. The study, taken as a whole, reports: A handful of donors had about 5.1% of their naive CD4 clonotypes in common.

This clone was observed once. Its specificity is not known. The CDR3 has 16 amino acids. Per the germline V gene, CDR1 is MGHRA and CDR2 is YSYEKL. Trimming took 0 bases from V and 8 from J; bases not matched to a gene: 9. Samples underwent the assay at deep level. It was 200 to 250 ng DNA, 33,000 or so T cell genomes, that sorted-subset replicate PCRs used. Original data processing: ImmunoSEQ sequences covered only the junction and lacked quality scores; filtering therefore differed. Profiled with immunoSEQ multiplex PCR; TCRdb holds only in-frame clones, not every one. V, J and clone size reflect that table, while D and trimming were determined from the DNA. The repertoire holds roughly 2,500,000 clones, with 93% as singletons.

The specimen sequenced was naive CD4+ T cells from PBMCs. Subset meaning: CD45RA+ positively selected. The sequence came from a man between 18 and 29 years old in good health. Some clones in this sample may be carry-over from other donors' samples. The rearrangement uses TRBV4-1 and TRBJ2-1; 8 bases agree with TRBD2. The DNA for the CDR3 is TGCGCCAGCAGCCAAGATTTCAGCGGGAGAAGCGATGAGCAGTTCTTC. Translation: CASSQDFSGRSDEQFF.